One sample yielded the 27 T cell receptor beta chains listed below, sequenced in a study of blood T cell repertoires in COVID-19. Data came from immunoSEQ multiplex PCR; TCRdb stores just in-frame clones and leaves some out. The sample lists about 670,000 clones; approximately 90% were seen once. Sequencing was done on a sample of peripheral blood. The receptor source for this set is a woman younger than 30 with acute or convalescent COVID-19.

The chain employs TRBV5-4 and TRBJ1-3; 7 nucleotides match TRBD1. CDR3 length: 17 residues. In germline, CDR1 is SGHNT, CDR2 YYREEE (reference sequence). J was trimmed by 3 bases and V by 4 bases; bases with no gene match: 13. The CDR3 nucleotides are TGTGCCAGCAGCCTCAGGGCACAAGGGGGCGATGGAAACACCATATATTTT. Translated, it gives CASSLRAQGGDGNTIYF. Looking up the rest from reference TRBV5-4 and TRBJ1-3 gives the full variable domain: ETGVTQSPTHLIKTRGQQVTLRCSSQSGHNTVSWYQQALGQGPQFIFQYYREEENGRGNFPPRFSGLQFPNYSSELNVNALELDDSALYLCASSLRAQGGDGNTIYFGEGSWLTVV.

The chain carries TRBV24-1 and TRBJ2-2; D possibly corresponds to TRBD2 (6 bases). Trimming shortened V by 5 bases and J by 0 bases, and 9 bases separated the two germline ends. The CDR3 is 15 residues long. Germline loops: CDR1 KGHDR, CDR2 SFDVKD. The CDR3 sequence: CATSAGGTNTGELFF. CDR3 nucleotides: TGTGCCACCAGTGCCGGGGGAACGAACACCGGGGAGCTGTTTTTT.

The J gene is TRBJ2-2, the V gene TRBV4-1; D not resolved. The germline gives CDR1 MGHRA, CDR2 YSYEKL. The CDR3 length is 16 residues. With 3 bases removed from V and 7 bases from J, the gap between germline ends came to 18 bases. For the CDR3, the DNA is TGCGCCAGCAGCCAGGTCGTACGAACTTACTACGGGGAGCTGTTTTTT. Translation: CASSQVVRTYYGELFF.

The chain uses TRBV4-1 and TRBJ2-7; possible D gene TRBD1, 6 bases. The CDR3 covers 17 residues. The V end was cut by 2 bases, the J end by 2 bases, with 19 bases between. CDR1 and CDR2 (germline): MGHRA, YSYEKL. CDR3 residues: CASSQSGAGPTAYEQYF. The CDR3, as DNA: TGCGCCAGCAGCCAATCAGGGGCAGGGCCAACAGCCTACGAGCAGTACTTC.

This chain links TRBV11-2 with TRBJ1-1; D is perhaps TRBD1 (6 bases). This CDR3 is 15 amino acids long. Trimming removed 4 bases from V and 0 bases from J, with 12 bases in between. Germline assignment: CDR1 SGHAT and CDR2 FQNNGV. In DNA, the CDR3 is TGTGCCAGCAGCTCTCGGGACACATTGAACACTGAAGCTTTCTTT. This translates into CASSSRDTLNTEAFF.

The chain joins TRBV7-2 to TRBJ2-3, with a weak D call TRBD2 (6 bases). The V gene lost 5 bases and the J gene lost 1 base, with 16 bases spanning the gap. This CDR3 contains 16 residues. In germline, CDR1 is SGHTA, CDR2 FQGNSA. CDR3 amino acids: CASSEGASARTDTQYF. CDR3 sequence (DNA): TGTGCCAGCAGCGAAGGCGCTAGCGCACGCACAGATACGCAGTATTTT.

The gene calls are TRBV7-8 and TRBJ1-5, with 9 bases matching TRBD1. The ends lost 3 bases at V and 7 bases at J; junction bases unmatched: 7. CDR1 and CDR2 (germline): SGHVS, FQNEAQ. This CDR3 has 15 residues. The CDR3 sequence is CASSLGQGGGQPQHF. The CDR3 DNA is TGTGCCAGCAGCTTGGGACAGGGAGGTGGGCAGCCCCAGCATTTT.

The chain employs TRBV20-1 and TRBJ2-7; tentative D call: TRBD2 (6 bases). In germline, CDR1 is DFQATT, CDR2 SNEGSKA (reference sequence). The CDR3 loop spans 14 amino acids. V lost 3 bases to trimming and J lost 2 bases, with 14 bases between them. The CDR3 DNA is TGCAGTGCTAGTGGGGGGACTCCGACCTACGAGCAGTACTTC. Protein sequence: CSASGGTPTYEQYF.

The chain couples TRBV18 to TRBJ1-4, with D possibly matching TRBD1 (5 bases). V lost 0 bases and J 5 bases, leaving 10 bases between the germline ends. In germline, CDR1 is KGHSH, CDR2 LQKENI. The CDR3 totals 15 residues. The CDR3 region is CASSPPGGSNEKLFF. The CDR3 DNA sequence: TGTGCCAGCTCACCACCGGGGGGTTCCAATGAAAAACTGTTTTTT.

The chain is built from TRBV7-9 and TRBJ1-5; D might be TRBD1 (5 bases). Germline CDR1 is SEHNR and CDR2 is FQNEAQ (reference sequence). This CDR3 contains 13 residues. Trimming stripped 5 bases from V and 8 bases from J, with 13 bases between. CDR3 protein: CASSQSGAKPQHF. Here the CDR3 DNA reads TGTGCCAGCAGCCAAAGTGGGGCCAAGCCCCAGCATTTT.

The chain links TRBV7-9 to TRBJ2-5; TRBD1 matches 9 bases. The CDR3 loop spans 16 amino acids. Germline-derived CDR1 and CDR2 are SEHNR and FQNEAQ (reference sequence). The trim removed 5 bases at V and 1 base at J, leaving 8 bases unmatched. The CDR3 region is CASSTGTGFFQETQYF. The DNA for the CDR3 is TGTGCCAGCAGCACCGGGACAGGGTTCTTCCAAGAGACCCAGTACTTC.

On this clone: Other DNA sequences in the sample encode the same CDR3. This chain joins TRBV19 and TRBJ1-2; 10 bases are shared with TRBD1. Germline CDR1 LNHDA, CDR2 SQIVND (reference sequence). This CDR3 is built from 14 residues. With V trimmed by 3 bases and J by 3 bases, 1 base remained unmatched. Here the CDR3 reads CASSIGTGDYGYTF. In DNA form, the CDR3 reads TGTGCCAGTAGTATTGGGACAGGGGACTATGGCTACACCTTC.

This chain joins TRBV7-9 and TRBJ1-2; D is perhaps TRBD1 (5 bases). The CDR3 has 13 amino acids. V was clipped by 5 bases and J by 8 bases, with 15 bases between them. The germline CDR1 and CDR2 sequences are SEHNR and FQNEAQ (reference sequence). Here the CDR3 reads CASSPPGGIGYTF. DNA of the CDR3: TGTGCCAGCAGCCCACCCGGGGGAATAGGCTACACCTTC.

This chain connects TRBV5-6 to TRBJ2-1; 13 bases are shared with TRBD2. This CDR3 is 14 amino acids long. The germline gives CDR1 SGHDT, CDR2 YYEEEE. The ends lost 4 bases at V and 10 bases at J; junction bases unmatched: 5. CDR3 nucleotides: TGTGCCAGCAGCCTGGGACTAGCGGGATCCGAGCAGTTCTTC. This encodes CASSLGLAGSEQFF. Filled out from reference TRBV5-6 and TRBJ2-1, the complete variable domain reads DAGVTQSPTHLIKTRGQQVTLRCSPKSGHDTVSWYQQALGQGPQFIFQYYEEEERQRGNFPDRFSGHQFPNYSSELNVNALLLGDSALYLCASSLGLAGSEQFFGPGTRLTVL.

The chain is built from TRBV2 and TRBJ1-3; D is unclear. Trimming shortened V by 3 bases and J by 0 bases, and 9 bases separated the two germline ends. CDR1 is SNHLY, CDR2 FYNNEI, per germline. The CDR3 has 15 residues. CDR3 residues: CASSEEGVSGNTIYF. The DNA of the CDR3 is TGTGCCAGCAGTGAGGAAGGAGTCTCTGGAAACACCATATATTTT.

The rearrangement links TRBV10-1 to TRBJ2-2; 9 positions agree with TRBD1. Per germline, CDR1 WNHNN and CDR2 SYGVQD (reference sequence). With V trimmed by 6 bases and J by 4 bases, 15 bases remained unmatched. This CDR3 comprises 18 residues. The CDR3 protein is CASSTGTGFFGSTGELFF. CDR3 sequence (DNA): TGCGCCAGCAGCACCGGGACAGGGTTTTTTGGGAGCACCGGGGAGCTGTTTTTT.

The V and J genes are TRBV15 and TRBJ1-5; 9 nucleotides match TRBD1. V lost 8 bases and J lost 6; bases outside the gene matches: 8. The CDR3 runs to 14 residues. Germline V gives CDR1 LNHNV, CDR2 YYDKDF (reference sequence). The CDR3 reads CATDDRGTLQPQHF. The CDR3 DNA sequence: TGTGCCACCGACGACAGGGGGACCCTTCAGCCCCAGCATTTT.

The chain couples TRBV12-3 or TRBV12-4 to TRBJ1-5; no reliable D call. This CDR3 is built from 13 residues. Trimming pared 2 bases from V and 5 bases from J, leaving 7 bases between. The CDR3 DNA reads as TGTGCCAGCAGTTTATACTGGTATCAGCCCCAGCATTTT. Its protein product is CASSLYWYQPQHF.

The rearrangement links TRBV19 to TRBJ2-1; D is unclear. This CDR3 is 14 amino acids long. The germline V gene encodes CDR1 LNHDA and CDR2 SQIVND (reference sequence). Trimming left V 6 bases short and J 1 base short, with 10 bases between. The CDR3 coding sequence is TGTGCCAGTAGCCCCCCGGGTTCCTACAATGAGCAGTTCTTC. Translating it yields CASSPPGSYNEQFF.

J is TRBJ1-2 and V is TRBV6-5, with TRBD1 matching 7 bases. Germline V CDR1 and CDR2: MNHEY, SVGAGI. V lost 10 bases and J lost 1; bases outside the gene matches: 9. This CDR3 has 14 residues. The CDR3 sequence is CATKGTELNYGYTF. The DNA of the CDR3 is TGTGCCACCAAGGGGACAGAACTTAACTATGGCTACACCTTC.

The chain employs TRBV18 and TRBJ2-1; 15 bases are a match to TRBD2. CDR1 and CDR2 from the germline V gene are KGHSH and LQKENI. The CDR3 is made up of 18 amino acids. J was trimmed by 2 bases and V by 3 bases; bases with no gene match: 5. The chain's CDR3 is CASSPPGLAGGTYNEQFF. DNA of the CDR3: TGTGCCAGCTCACCCCCGGGACTAGCGGGGGGAACCTACAATGAGCAGTTCTTC.

This clone has a single count. This chain connects TRBV19 to TRBJ2-7; D is undetermined. Germline V gene lookup returns CDR1 LNHDA and CDR2 SQIVND (reference sequence). V dropped 4 bases and J dropped 3 bases, with 10 bases sitting between them. The CDR3 spans 13 residues. The CDR3 region has the DNA TGTGCCAGTAGTACAGAGACGGGCTACGAGCAGTACTTC. Translation: CASSTETGYEQYF.

The chain links TRBV15 to TRBJ2-3, with D perhaps matching TRBD2 (7 bases). The CDR3 consists of 14 residues. With 1 base removed from V and 7 bases from J, the gap between germline ends came to 12 bases. Germline loops: CDR1 LNHNV, CDR2 YYDKDF (reference sequence). CDR3 bases: TGTGCCACCAGCAGAGTCGGGGGGCCGCATACGCAGTATTTT. It translates to CATSRVGGPHTQYF.

Here the CDR3 reads CASSAQGKMTEAFF. In DNA form, the CDR3 reads TGCGCCAGCAGCGCACAGGGTAAAATGACTGAAGCTTTCTTT. This rearrangement joins TRBV5-1 to TRBJ1-1; D is possibly TRBD1 (6 bases). The CDR3 has 14 amino acids. V shed 4 bases and J shed 5 bases, with 15 bases lying between them. From germline, CDR1 is SGHRS and CDR2 YFSETQ.

The CDR3 protein is CAAGTGALSQPQHF. CDR3 in DNA: TGTGCCGCGGGGACAGGGGCCTTGTCCCAGCCCCAGCATTTT. This sequence joins TRBV27 and TRBJ1-5; 10 bases agree with TRBD1. V was pared by 11 bases and J by 7 bases, with 11 bases of the junction left unmatched. The germline gives CDR1 MNHEY, CDR2 SMNVEV (reference sequence). CDR3 size: 14 residues.

V is TRBV10-3 and J is TRBJ1-1, with TRBD1 matching 8 bases. This CDR3 spans 18 amino acids. Trimming removed 0 bases from V and 4 bases from J; junction bases left unmatched: 13. From germline, CDR1 is ENHRY and CDR2 SYGVKD. The CDR3 here is CAISESKVSDRVVTEAFF. The DNA of the CDR3 is TGTGCCATCAGTGAGTCGAAAGTGTCGGACAGGGTGGTCACTGAAGCTTTCTTT.

The chain employs TRBV5-1 and TRBJ2-5; 9 bases line up with TRBD1. Germline lookup yields CDR1 SGHRS and CDR2 YFSETQ. The CDR3 is made up of 14 amino acids. The junction had 3 bases not matched to a gene; V was cut back by 4 bases and J by 2 bases. CDR3 DNA sequence: TGCGCCAGCAGCCAGGGACAGGGACAAGAGACCCAGTACTTC. Its protein is CASSQGQGQETQYF.